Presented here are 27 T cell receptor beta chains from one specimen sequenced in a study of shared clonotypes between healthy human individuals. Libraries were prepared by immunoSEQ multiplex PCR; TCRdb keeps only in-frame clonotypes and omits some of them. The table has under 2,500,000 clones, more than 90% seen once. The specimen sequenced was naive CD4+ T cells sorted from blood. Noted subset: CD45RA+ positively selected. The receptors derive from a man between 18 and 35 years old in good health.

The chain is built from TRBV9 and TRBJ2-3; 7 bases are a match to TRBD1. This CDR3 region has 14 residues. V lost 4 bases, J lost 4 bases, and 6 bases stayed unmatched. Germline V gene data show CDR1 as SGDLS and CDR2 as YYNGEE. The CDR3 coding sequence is TGTGCCAGCAGCAAGTTAGGGACAGCAGATACGCAGTATTTT. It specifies CASSKLGTADTQYF.

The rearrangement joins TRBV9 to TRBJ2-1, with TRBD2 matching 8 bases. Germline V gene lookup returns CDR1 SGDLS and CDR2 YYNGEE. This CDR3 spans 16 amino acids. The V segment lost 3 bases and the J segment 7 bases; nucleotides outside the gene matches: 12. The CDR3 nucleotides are TGTGCCAGCAGCGGAAATTTAGCGGGGTACAATAATGAGCAGTTCTTC. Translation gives CASSGNLAGYNNEQFF. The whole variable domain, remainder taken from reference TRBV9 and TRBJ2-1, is DSGVTQTPKHLITATGQRVTLRCSPRSGDLSVYWYQQSLDQGLQFLIQYYNGEERAKGNILERFSAQQFPDLHSELNLSSLELGDSALYFCASSGNLAGYNNEQFFGPGTRLTVL.

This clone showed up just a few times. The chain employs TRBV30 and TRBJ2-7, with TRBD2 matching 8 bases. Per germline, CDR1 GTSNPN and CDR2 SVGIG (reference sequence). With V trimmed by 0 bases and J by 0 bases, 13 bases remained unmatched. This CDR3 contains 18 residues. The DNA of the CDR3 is TGTGCCTGGAGTGTATTTGGACTAGCCGTTGGGAGCTCCTACGAGCAGTACTTC. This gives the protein CAWSVFGLAVGSSYEQYF.

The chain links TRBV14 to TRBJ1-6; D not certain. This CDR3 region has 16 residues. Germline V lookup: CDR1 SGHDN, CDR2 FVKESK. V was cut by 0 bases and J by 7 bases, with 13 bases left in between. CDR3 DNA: TGTGCCAGCAGCCAAGACATCGGCAGGTTGAATTCACCCCTCCACTTT. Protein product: CASSQDIGRLNSPLHF. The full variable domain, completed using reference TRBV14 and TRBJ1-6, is EAGVTQFPSHSVIEKGQTVTLRCDPISGHDNLYWYRRVMGKEIKFLLHFVKESKQDESGMPNNRFLAERTGGTYSTLKVQPAELEDSGVYFCASSQDIGRLNSPLHFGNGTRLTVT.

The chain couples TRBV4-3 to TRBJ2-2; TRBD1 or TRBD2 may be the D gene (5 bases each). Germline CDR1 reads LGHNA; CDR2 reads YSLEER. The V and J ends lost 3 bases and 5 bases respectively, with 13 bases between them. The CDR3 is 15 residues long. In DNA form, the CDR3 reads TGCGCCAGCAGCCAGGGGGAAATTTTTACCGGGGAGCTGTTTTTT. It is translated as CASSQGEIFTGELFF.

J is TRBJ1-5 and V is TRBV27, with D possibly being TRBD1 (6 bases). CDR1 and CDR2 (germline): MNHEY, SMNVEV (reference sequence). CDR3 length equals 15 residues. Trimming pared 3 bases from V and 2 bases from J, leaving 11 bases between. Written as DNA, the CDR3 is TGTGCCAGCAGTTTTGGAGGGGGTGGCAATCAGCCCCAGCATTTT. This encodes CASSFGGGGNQPQHF.

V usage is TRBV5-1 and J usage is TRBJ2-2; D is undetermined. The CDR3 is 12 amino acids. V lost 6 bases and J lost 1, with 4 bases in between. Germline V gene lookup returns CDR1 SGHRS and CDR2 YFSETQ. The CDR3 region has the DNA TGCGCCAGCAACATGAACACCGGGGAGCTGTTTTTT. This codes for CASNMNTGELFF. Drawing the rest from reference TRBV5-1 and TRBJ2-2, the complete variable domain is KAGVTQTPRYLIKTRGQQVTLSCSPISGHRSVSWYQQTPGQGLQFLFEYFSETQRNKGNFPGRFSGRQFSNSRSEMNVSTLELGDSALYLCASNMNTGELFFGEGSRLTVL.

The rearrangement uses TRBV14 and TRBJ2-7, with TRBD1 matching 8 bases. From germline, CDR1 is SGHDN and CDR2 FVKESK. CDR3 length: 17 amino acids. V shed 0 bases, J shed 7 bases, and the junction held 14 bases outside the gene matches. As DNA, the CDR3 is TGTGCCAGCAGCCAAGATCTAGGACAGGGTCCGTCCTGGGAGCAGTACTTC. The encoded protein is CASSQDLGQGPSWEQYF.

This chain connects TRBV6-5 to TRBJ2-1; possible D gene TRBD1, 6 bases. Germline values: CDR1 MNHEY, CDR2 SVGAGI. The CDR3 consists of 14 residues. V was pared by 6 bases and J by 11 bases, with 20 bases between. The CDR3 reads CASSPPRWDTKQFF. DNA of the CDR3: TGTGCCAGCAGCCCCCCCCGGTGGGACACCAAGCAGTTCTTC.

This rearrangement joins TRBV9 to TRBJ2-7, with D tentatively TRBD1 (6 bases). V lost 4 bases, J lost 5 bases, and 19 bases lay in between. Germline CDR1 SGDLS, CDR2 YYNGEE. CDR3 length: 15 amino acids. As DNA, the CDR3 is TGTGCCAGCAGCTTTTCCCGGGACAAAGCCAACGAGCAGTACTTC. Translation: CASSFSRDKANEQYF. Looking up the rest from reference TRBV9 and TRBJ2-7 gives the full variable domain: DSGVTQTPKHLITATGQRVTLRCSPRSGDLSVYWYQQSLDQGLQFLIQYYNGEERAKGNILERFSAQQFPDLHSELNLSSLELGDSALYFCASSFSRDKANEQYFGPGTRLTVT.

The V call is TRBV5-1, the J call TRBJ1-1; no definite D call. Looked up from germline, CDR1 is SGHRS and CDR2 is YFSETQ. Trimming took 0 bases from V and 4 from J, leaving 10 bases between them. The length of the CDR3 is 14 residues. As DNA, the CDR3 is TGCGCCAGCAGCTTGGCCGGGATGGGCACTGAAGCTTTCTTT. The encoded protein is CASSLAGMGTEAFF.

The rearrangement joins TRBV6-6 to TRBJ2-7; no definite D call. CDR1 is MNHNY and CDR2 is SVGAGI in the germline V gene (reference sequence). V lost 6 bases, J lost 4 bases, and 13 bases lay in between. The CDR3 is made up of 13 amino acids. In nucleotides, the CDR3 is TGTGCCAGCAGCGCAGGTGAATGGTACGAGCAGTACTTC. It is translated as CASSAGEWYEQYF.

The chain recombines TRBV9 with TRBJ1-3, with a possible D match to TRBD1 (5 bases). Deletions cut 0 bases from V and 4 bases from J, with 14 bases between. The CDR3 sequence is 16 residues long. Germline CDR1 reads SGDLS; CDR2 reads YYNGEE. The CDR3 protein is CASSVASGGAGNTIYF. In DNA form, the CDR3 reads TGTGCCAGCAGCGTAGCTTCCGGGGGAGCGGGAAACACCATATATTTT.

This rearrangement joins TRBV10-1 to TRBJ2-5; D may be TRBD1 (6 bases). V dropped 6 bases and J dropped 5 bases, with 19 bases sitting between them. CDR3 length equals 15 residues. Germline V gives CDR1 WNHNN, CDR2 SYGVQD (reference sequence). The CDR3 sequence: CASRKRDNNVETQYF. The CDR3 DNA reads TGCGCCAGCAGAAAACGGGACAATAATGTGGAGACCCAGTACTTC.

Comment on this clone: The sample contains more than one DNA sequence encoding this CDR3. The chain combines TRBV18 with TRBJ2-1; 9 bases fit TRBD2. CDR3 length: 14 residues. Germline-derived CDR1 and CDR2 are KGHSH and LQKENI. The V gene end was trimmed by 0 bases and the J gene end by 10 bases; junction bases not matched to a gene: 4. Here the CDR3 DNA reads TGTGCCAGCTCACCACCGGCGGGAGGGGGAGAGCAGTTCTTC. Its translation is CASSPPAGGGEQFF.

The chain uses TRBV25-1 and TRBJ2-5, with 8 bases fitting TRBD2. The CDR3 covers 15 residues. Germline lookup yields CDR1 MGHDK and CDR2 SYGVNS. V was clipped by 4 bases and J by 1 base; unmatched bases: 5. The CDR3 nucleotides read TGTGCCAGCAGTGGCAGCGGGAGCACCCAAGAGACCCAGTACTTC. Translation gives CASSGSGSTQETQYF.

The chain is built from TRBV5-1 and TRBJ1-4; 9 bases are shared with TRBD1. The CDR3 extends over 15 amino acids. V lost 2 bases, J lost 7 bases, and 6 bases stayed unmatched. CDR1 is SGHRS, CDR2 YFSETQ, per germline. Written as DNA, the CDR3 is TGCGCCAGCAGCTTATACAGGGGGCGAAGTGAAAAACTGTTTTTT. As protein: CASSLYRGRSEKLFF. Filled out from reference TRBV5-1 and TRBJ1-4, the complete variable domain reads KAGVTQTPRYLIKTRGQQVTLSCSPISGHRSVSWYQQTPGQGLQFLFEYFSETQRNKGNFPGRFSGRQFSNSRSEMNVSTLELGDSALYLCASSLYRGRSEKLFFGSGTQLSVL.

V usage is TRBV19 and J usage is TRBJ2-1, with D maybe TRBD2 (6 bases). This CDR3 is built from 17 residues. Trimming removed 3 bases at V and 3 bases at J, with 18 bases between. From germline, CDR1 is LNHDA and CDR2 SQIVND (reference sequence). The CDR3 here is CASSIRSGLTVYNEQFF. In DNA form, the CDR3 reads TGTGCCAGTAGTATTCGATCGGGACTGACTGTCTACAATGAGCAGTTCTTC. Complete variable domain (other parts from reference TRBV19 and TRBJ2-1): DGGITQSPKYLFRKEGQNVTLSCEQNLNHDAMYWYRQDPGQGLRLIYYSQIVNDFQKGDIAEGYSVSREKKESFPLTVTSAQKNPTAFYLCASSIRSGLTVYNEQFFGPGTRLTVL.

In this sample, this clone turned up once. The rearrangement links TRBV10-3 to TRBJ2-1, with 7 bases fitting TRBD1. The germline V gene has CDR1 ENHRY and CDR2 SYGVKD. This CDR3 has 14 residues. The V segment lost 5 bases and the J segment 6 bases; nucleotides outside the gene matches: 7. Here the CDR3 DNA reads TGTGCCATCAGTCCGACAGGGAAGGGCAATGAGCAGTTCTTC. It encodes CAISPTGKGNEQFF.

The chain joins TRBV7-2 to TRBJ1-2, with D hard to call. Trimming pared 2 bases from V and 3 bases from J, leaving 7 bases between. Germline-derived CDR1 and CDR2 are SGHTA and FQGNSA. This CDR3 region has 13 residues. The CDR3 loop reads CASSLTAYYGYTF. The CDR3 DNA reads TGTGCCAGCAGCTTAACAGCTTACTATGGCTACACCTTC.

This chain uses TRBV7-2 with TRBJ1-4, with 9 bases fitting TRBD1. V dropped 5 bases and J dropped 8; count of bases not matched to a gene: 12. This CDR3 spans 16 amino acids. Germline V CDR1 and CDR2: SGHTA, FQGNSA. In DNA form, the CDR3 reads TGTGCCAGCAGCAGGGTAGGGGGACAGGGTGGAGAAAAACTGTTTTTT. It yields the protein CASSRVGGQGGEKLFF.

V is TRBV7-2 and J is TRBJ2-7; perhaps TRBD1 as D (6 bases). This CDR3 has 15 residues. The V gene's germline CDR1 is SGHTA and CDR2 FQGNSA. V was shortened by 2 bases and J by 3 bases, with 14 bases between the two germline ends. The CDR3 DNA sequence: TGTGCCAGCAGCTTAACGCAGGGGAAACGCTACGAGCAGTACTTC. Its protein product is CASSLTQGKRYEQYF.

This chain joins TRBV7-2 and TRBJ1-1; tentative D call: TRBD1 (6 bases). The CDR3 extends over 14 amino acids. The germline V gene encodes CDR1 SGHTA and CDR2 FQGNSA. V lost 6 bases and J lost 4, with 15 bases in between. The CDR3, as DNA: TGTGCCAGCAGTCCGGCTGGAGGGGGCACTGAAGCTTTCTTT. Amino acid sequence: CASSPAGGGTEAFF.

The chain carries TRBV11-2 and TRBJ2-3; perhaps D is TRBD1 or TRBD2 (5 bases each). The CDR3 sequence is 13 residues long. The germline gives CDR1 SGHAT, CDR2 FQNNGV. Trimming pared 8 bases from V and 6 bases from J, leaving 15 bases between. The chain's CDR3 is CASSKWGLDTQYF. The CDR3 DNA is TGTGCCAGCTCTAAGTGGGGGTTGGATACGCAGTATTTT.

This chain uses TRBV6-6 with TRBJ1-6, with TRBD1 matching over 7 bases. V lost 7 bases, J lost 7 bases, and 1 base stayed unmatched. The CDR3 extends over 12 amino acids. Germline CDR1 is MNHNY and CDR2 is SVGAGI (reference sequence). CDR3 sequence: CASKGANSPLHF. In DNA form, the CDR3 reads TGTGCCAGCAAGGGGGCCAATTCACCCCTCCACTTT.

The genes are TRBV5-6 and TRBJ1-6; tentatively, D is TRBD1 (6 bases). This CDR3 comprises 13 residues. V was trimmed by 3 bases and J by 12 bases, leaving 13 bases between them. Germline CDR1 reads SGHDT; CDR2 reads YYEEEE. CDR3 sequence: CASSWGGGGPLHF. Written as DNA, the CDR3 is TGTGCCAGCAGCTGGGGGGGCGGAGGACCCCTCCACTTT. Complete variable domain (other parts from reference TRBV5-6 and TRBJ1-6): DAGVTQSPTHLIKTRGQQVTLRCSPKSGHDTVSWYQQALGQGPQFIFQYYEEEERQRGNFPDRFSGHQFPNYSSELNVNALLLGDSALYLCASSWGGGGPLHFGNGTRLTVT.

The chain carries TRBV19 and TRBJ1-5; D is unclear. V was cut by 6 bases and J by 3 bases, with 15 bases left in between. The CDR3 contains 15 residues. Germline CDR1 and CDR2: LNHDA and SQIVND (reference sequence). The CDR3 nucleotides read TGTGCCAGTAGGCCTAAGGAAATTTACAATCAGCCCCAGCATTTT. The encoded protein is CASRPKEIYNQPQHF. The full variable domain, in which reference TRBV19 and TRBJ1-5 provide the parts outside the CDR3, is DGGITQSPKYLFRKEGQNVTLSCEQNLNHDAMYWYRQDPGQGLRLIYYSQIVNDFQKGDIAEGYSVSREKKESFPLTVTSAQKNPTAFYLCASRPKEIYNQPQHFGDGTRLSIL.